Listed below are T cell receptor beta chains from one sample, sequenced in a study of T cell responses to AZD1222 COVID-19 vaccine. Here immunoSEQ multiplex PCR was the method, and the copy in TCRdb shows in-frame clones only, minus some. The table lists some 140,000 clones, more than 80% of them singletons, with over 3.5% in the top ten. The starting material was peripheral blood, obtained on day 0 of AZD1222 vaccination. These TCRs come from an adult in good health. CDR3s include the opening cysteine and the closing phenylalanine or tryptophan. D genes are given only for firm matches. The size entry is marked missing in some rows and otherwise reads once, few, many or a size class.

clone size: NA
J gene: TRBJ1-1
V gene: TRBV12-5
D gene: TRBD1
CDR3 length: 12
CDR3 DNA: TGTGCTAGTGGTCCGGACAGGGAGGAGGCTTTCTTT
CDR3 protein: CASGPDREEAFF

clone size: once
J gene: TRBJ1-1
V gene: TRBV3-1/TRBV3-2
D gene: NA
CDR3 length: 13
CDR3 DNA: TGTGCCAGCAGCCAAGAGCAGGGGCTGCTTGCTTTCTTT
CDR3 protein: CASSQEQGLLAFF

clone size: NA
J gene: TRBJ1-6
V gene: TRBV28
D gene: NA
CDR3 length: 15
CDR3 DNA: TGTGCCAGCAGCCGGGCGTATCGGACCGGGTCACCCCTCCACTTT
CDR3 protein: CASSRAYRTGSPLHF

clone size: few
J gene: TRBJ2-5
V gene: TRBV7-9
D gene: NA
CDR3 length: 13
CDR3 DNA: TGTGCCAGCAGCCCCCGGGGGTGGGAGACCCAGTACTTC
CDR3 protein: CASSPRGWETQYF

clone size: NA
J gene: TRBJ1-4
V gene: TRBV7-9
D gene: TRBD1
CDR3 length: 16
CDR3 DNA: TGTGCCAGCAGCGCCGGGGACAGGGGGGATAATGAAAAACTGTTTTTT
CDR3 protein: CASSAGDRGDNEKLFF

clone size: NA
J gene: TRBJ2-1
V gene: TRBV5-4
D gene: NA
CDR3 length: 16
CDR3 DNA: TGTGCCAGCAGCACCACCGGGACGGTGACATACAATGAGCAGTTCTTC
CDR3 protein: CASSTTGTVTYNEQFF

clone size: NA
J gene: TRBJ1-1
V gene: TRBV29-1
D gene: TRBD1
CDR3 length: 12
CDR3 DNA: TGCAGCGGACAGGGGGCGAGGACTGAAGCTTTCTTT
CDR3 protein: CSGQGARTEAFF

clone size: many
J gene: TRBJ1-2
V gene: TRBV20-1
D gene: NA
CDR3 length: 13
CDR3 DNA: TGCAGTGCTAGTTTGGGAATCGTATATGGCTACACCTTC
CDR3 protein: CSASLGIVYGYTF

clone size: NA
J gene: TRBJ2-7
V gene: TRBV28
D gene: TRBD2
CDR3 length: 15
CDR3 DNA: TGTGCCAGCAGTTACGGAGGACTAGCGGGGGACGAGCAGTACTTC
CDR3 protein: CASSYGGLAGDEQYF

clone size: NA
J gene: TRBJ2-7
V gene: TRBV14
D gene: NA
CDR3 length: 15
CDR3 DNA: TGTGCCAGCAGCCAACTTACTTCAGGCGGGGCCGAGCAGTACTTC
CDR3 protein: CASSQLTSGGAEQYF

clone size: NA
J gene: TRBJ2-7
V gene: TRBV15
D gene: TRBD1
CDR3 length: 16
CDR3 DNA: TGTGCCACCAGCAGAGACCGTGGGACAGGGTACTACGAGCAGTACTTC
CDR3 protein: CATSRDRGTGYYEQYF

clone size: NA
J gene: TRBJ2-2
V gene: TRBV28
D gene: NA
CDR3 length: 18
CDR3 DNA: TGTGCCAGCAGTTCAGTGGGGAAGGGTGTGGGAAACACCGGGGAGCTGTTTTTT
CDR3 protein: CASSSVGKGVGNTGELFF

clone size: NA
J gene: TRBJ1-1
V gene: TRBV7-2
D gene: NA
CDR3 length: 14
CDR3 DNA: TGTGCCAGCAGCTTGGTAACTAGGAACACTGAAGCTTTCTTT
CDR3 protein: CASSLVTRNTEAFF

clone size: NA
J gene: TRBJ2-7
V gene: TRBV27
D gene: NA
CDR3 length: 16
CDR3 DNA: TGTGCCAGCACCCCCGTACCTGGGACACCAACCTACGAGCAGTACTTC
CDR3 protein: CASTPVPGTPTYEQYF

clone size: NA
J gene: TRBJ1-1
V gene: TRBV3-1/TRBV3-2
D gene: TRBD1
CDR3 length: 17
CDR3 DNA: TGTGCCAGCAGCCATTTCAATCTGGGACAGGCGAACACTGAAGCTTTCTTT
CDR3 protein: CASSHFNLGQANTEAFF

clone size: NA
J gene: TRBJ1-5
V gene: TRBV5-1
D gene: NA
CDR3 length: 17
CDR3 DNA: TGCGCCAGCAGCTCACAACCCCAAGGAGAGACGGGTCAGCCCCAGCATTTT
CDR3 protein: CASSSQPQGETGQPQHF

clone size: NA
J gene: TRBJ1-1
V gene: TRBV18
D gene: TRBD1
CDR3 length: 13
CDR3 DNA: TGTGCCAGCTCACCAGACAGGGCCACTGAAGCTTTCTTT
CDR3 protein: CASSPDRATEAFF

clone size: many
J gene: TRBJ2-3
V gene: TRBV24-1
D gene: NA
CDR3 length: 14
CDR3 DNA: TGTGCCACCAGTGAATTCTCTAGCACAGATACGCAGTATTTT
CDR3 protein: CATSEFSSTDTQYF

clone size: NA
J gene: TRBJ1-5
V gene: TRBV27
D gene: TRBD1
CDR3 length: 15
CDR3 DNA: TGTGCCAGCAGTTTACGTCAGGGGGCTAATCAGCCCCAGCATTTT
CDR3 protein: CASSLRQGANQPQHF

clone size: NA
J gene: TRBJ2-4
V gene: TRBV6-5
D gene: NA
CDR3 length: 15
CDR3 DNA: TGTGCCAGCAGGGCAACAGGGAGGGATGCAAACATTCAGTACTTC
CDR3 protein: CASRATGRDANIQYF

clone size: once
J gene: TRBJ1-2
V gene: TRBV19
D gene: NA
CDR3 length: 16
CDR3 DNA: TGTGCCAGTACCCAGGGGAAAATAAACGCTAACTATGGCTACACCTTC
CDR3 protein: CASTQGKINANYGYTF

clone size: NA
J gene: TRBJ2-3
V gene: TRBV5-4
D gene: NA
CDR3 length: 16
CDR3 DNA: TGTGCCAGCATCGGGGCGGGGGCTAAAAGCACAGATACGCAGTATTTT
CDR3 protein: CASIGAGAKSTDTQYF

clone size: NA
J gene: TRBJ2-3
V gene: TRBV11-1
D gene: NA
CDR3 length: 16
CDR3 DNA: TGTGCCAGCAGCTTAGGTGGCAGACTTAGCACAGATACGCAGTATTTT
CDR3 protein: CASSLGGRLSTDTQYF

clone size: NA
J gene: TRBJ2-1
V gene: TRBV5-4
D gene: NA
CDR3 length: 17
CDR3 DNA: TGTGCCAGCAGCTTGGCGGGGGCCCGGAGCAGCTACAATGAGCAGTTCTTC
CDR3 protein: CASSLAGARSSYNEQFF

clone size: NA
J gene: TRBJ1-1
V gene: TRBV19
D gene: NA
CDR3 length: 16
CDR3 DNA: TGTGCCAGTCAATTTTCCCGGGGGGAGAAGAACACTGAAGCTTTCTTT
CDR3 protein: CASQFSRGEKNTEAFF

clone size: NA
J gene: TRBJ2-1
V gene: TRBV29-1
D gene: NA
CDR3 length: 12
CDR3 DNA: TGCAGCGTTGCTTTTCGGGACAATGAGCAGTTCTTC
CDR3 protein: CSVAFRDNEQFF

clone size: NA
J gene: TRBJ2-6
V gene: TRBV27
D gene: NA
CDR3 length: 16
CDR3 DNA: TGTGCCAGCAGTTTAAAACAACACTCTGGGGCCAACGTCCTGACTTTC
CDR3 protein: CASSLKQHSGANVLTF

clone size: NA
J gene: TRBJ2-1
V gene: TRBV3-1/TRBV3-2
D gene: TRBD2
CDR3 length: 13
CDR3 DNA: TGTGCCAGCAGCCTTAGCGGGGGTAGAGAGCAGTTCTTC
CDR3 protein: CASSLSGGREQFF

clone size: NA
J gene: TRBJ1-5
V gene: TRBV28
D gene: NA
CDR3 length: 14
CDR3 DNA: TGTGCCAGCAGTTTGAGGGGCAGCGGTCAGCCCCAGCATTTT
CDR3 protein: CASSLRGSGQPQHF

clone size: NA
J gene: TRBJ1-1
V gene: TRBV3-1/TRBV3-2
D gene: TRBD1
CDR3 length: 18
CDR3 DNA: TGTGCCAGCAGCCAAACCTCCAGACAGGGGGCAGGGGCCACTGAAGCTTTCTTT
CDR3 protein: CASSQTSRQGAGATEAFF

clone size: NA
J gene: TRBJ1-5
V gene: TRBV5-6
D gene: TRBD1
CDR3 length: 15
CDR3 DNA: TGTGCCAGCAGCTTGACCGGGACAGGGTATCAGCCCCAGCATTTT
CDR3 protein: CASSLTGTGYQPQHF